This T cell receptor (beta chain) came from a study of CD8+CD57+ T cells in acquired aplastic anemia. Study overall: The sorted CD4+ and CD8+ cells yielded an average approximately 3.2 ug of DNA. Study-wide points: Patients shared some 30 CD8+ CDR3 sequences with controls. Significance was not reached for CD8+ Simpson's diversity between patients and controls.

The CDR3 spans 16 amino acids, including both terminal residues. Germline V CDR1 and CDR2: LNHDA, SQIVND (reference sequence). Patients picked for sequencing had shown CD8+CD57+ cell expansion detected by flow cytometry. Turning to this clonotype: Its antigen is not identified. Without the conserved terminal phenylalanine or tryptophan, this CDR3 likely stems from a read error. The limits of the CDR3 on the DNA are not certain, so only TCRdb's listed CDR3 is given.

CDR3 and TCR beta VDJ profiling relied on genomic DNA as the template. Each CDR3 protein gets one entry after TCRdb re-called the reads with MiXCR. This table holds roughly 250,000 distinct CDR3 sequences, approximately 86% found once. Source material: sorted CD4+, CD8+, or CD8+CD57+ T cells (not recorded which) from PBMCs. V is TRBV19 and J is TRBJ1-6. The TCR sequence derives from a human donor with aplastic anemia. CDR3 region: CASSIASGAYNEQFHV.